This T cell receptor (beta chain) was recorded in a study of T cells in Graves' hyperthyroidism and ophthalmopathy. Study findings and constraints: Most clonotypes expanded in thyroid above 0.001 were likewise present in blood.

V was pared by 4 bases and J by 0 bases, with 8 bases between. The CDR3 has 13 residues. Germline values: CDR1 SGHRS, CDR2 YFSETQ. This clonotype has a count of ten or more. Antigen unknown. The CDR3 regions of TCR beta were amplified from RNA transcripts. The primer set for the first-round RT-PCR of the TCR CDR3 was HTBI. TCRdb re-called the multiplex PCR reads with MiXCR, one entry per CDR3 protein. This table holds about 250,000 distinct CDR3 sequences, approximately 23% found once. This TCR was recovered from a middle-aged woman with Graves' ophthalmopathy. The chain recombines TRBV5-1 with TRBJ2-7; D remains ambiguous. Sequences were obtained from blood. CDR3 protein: CASSAGSSYEQYF. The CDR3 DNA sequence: TGCGCCAGCAGCGCCGGTAGCTCCTACGAGCAGTACTTC.